The 20 T cell receptor beta chains below all came from one sample that was sequenced in a study of T cell changes during pregnancy in multiple sclerosis. TCRdb keeps only in-frame clones here, not all; method: immunoSEQ multiplex PCR. In the table there are about 44,000 clones, roughly 92% of which are singletons. The sample here was CD4+ T cells from peripheral blood mononuclear cells, taken in the first trimester of pregnancy. The receptor set was obtained from a female donor with multiple sclerosis, enrolled in a pregnancy study.

The chain links TRBV28 to TRBJ1-3, with 8 bases identical to TRBD1. J gave up 0 bases and V 8 bases, and 9 bases lay outside the gene matches. CDR3 size: 16 residues. Germline CDR1 is MDHEN and CDR2 is SYDVKM. The CDR3 DNA reads TGTGCCAGCCTAGGACAGGGAGGCTTCTCTGGAAACACCATATATTTT. Its translation is CASLGQGGFSGNTIYF.

This sequence joins TRBV7-6 and TRBJ1-3; tentative D call: TRBD1 (5 bases). CDR3 length: 15 amino acids. Between the trimmed V and J ends, which lost 1 base and 2 bases, there was a span of 9 bases. Per germline, CDR1 SGHVS and CDR2 FNYEAQ. CDR3 nucleotide sequence: TGTGCCAGCAGCTTAGGTTCAGGGCCTGGAAACACCATATATTTT. Translating it yields CASSLGSGPGNTIYF.

The V and J genes are TRBV27 and TRBJ1-1; D possibly corresponds to TRBD1 (6 bases). The V gene lost 6 bases and the J gene lost 2 bases, with 16 bases spanning the gap. CDR1 is MNHEY and CDR2 is SMNVEV in the germline V gene (reference sequence). This CDR3 has 15 residues. The CDR3 DNA reads as TGTGCCAGCAGCCTACAGGGCCTTTTAAACACTGAAGCTTTCTTT. Its protein product is CASSLQGLLNTEAFF.

This chain uses TRBV27 with TRBJ2-1; possible D gene TRBD1, 5 bases. The CDR3 spans 16 residues. The germline V gene has CDR1 MNHEY and CDR2 SMNVEV (reference sequence). The V gene lost 6 bases and the J gene lost 7 bases, with 22 bases spanning the gap. The CDR3 is CASSPPGLSNRNEQFF. In nucleotides, the CDR3 is TGTGCCAGCAGCCCCCCCGGGCTGTCAAACAGGAATGAGCAGTTCTTC.

Comments on this clone: At one of its ends the junction is not consistent with the germline gene, which may arise from a read error. CDR3 in DNA: TGTGCTAGCAGCGCGGGACTAGGCACCGGGGAGCTGTTTTTT. Its translation is CASSAGLGTGELFF. The rearrangement links TRBV7-7 to TRBJ2-2; 8 bases match TRBD2. The CDR3 runs 14 residues. Germline CDR1 is SSHAT and CDR2 is FNYEAQ (reference sequence). Full variable domain (rest looked up from reference TRBV7-7 and TRBJ2-2): GAGVSQSPRYKVTKRGQDVTLRCDPISSHATLYWYQQALGQGPEFLTYFNYEAQPDKSGLPSDRFSAERPEGSISTLTIQRTEQRDSAMYRCASSAGLGTGELFFGEGSRLTVL.

The chain uses TRBV9 and TRBJ2-6, with TRBD1 identical over 10 bases. The CDR3 consists of 18 residues. After removal of 3 bases from V and 3 bases from J, the junction contained 9 bases not matched to a gene. Germline values: CDR1 SGDLS, CDR2 YYNGEE. This CDR3 is CASSGQPGQGSGANVLTF. The CDR3 coding sequence is TGTGCCAGCAGCGGGCAACCGGGACAGGGGAGTGGGGCCAACGTCCTGACTTTC.

This sequence joins TRBV10-3 and TRBJ1-3, with 8 bases fitting TRBD1. After removal of 5 bases from V and 2 bases from J, the junction contained 2 bases not matched to a gene. This CDR3 spans 14 amino acids. Germline CDR1 and CDR2: ENHRY and SYGVKD. CDR3 DNA: TGTGCCATCAGTACAGGGGGTACTGGAAACACCATATATTTT. It specifies CAISTGGTGNTIYF.

This CDR3 is CSVAGTGKGSGANVLTF. The DNA of the CDR3 is TGCAGCGTTGCAGGGACAGGGAAAGGGTCTGGGGCCAACGTCCTGACTTTC. V gene TRBV29-1 combines with J gene TRBJ2-6, with 9 bases identical to TRBD1. CDR1 and CDR2 (germline): SQVTM, ANQGSEA. The CDR3 length is 17 residues. J was trimmed by 1 base and V by 4 bases; bases with no gene match: 8.

The J gene is TRBJ2-1, the V gene TRBV7-2; the match to TRBD2 covers 7 bases. With V trimmed by 1 base and J by 5 bases, 5 bases remained unmatched. Per the germline V gene, CDR1 is SGHTA and CDR2 is FQGNSA. The CDR3 is 15 residues long. The CDR3 protein is CASSLVPSGHNEQFF. The CDR3, as DNA: TGTGCCAGCAGCTTAGTTCCTAGCGGACACAATGAGCAGTTCTTC.

This rearrangement joins TRBV29-1 to TRBJ2-2, with 10 bases lining up with TRBD2. Germline trimming cut 4 bases from V and 0 bases from J; bases unmatched to any gene: 8. This CDR3 contains 17 residues. CDR1 and CDR2 (germline): SQVTM, ANQGSEA. Written as DNA, the CDR3 is TGCAGCGTTGTGGATTTACTAGCGGGACCGAACACCGGGGAGCTGTTTTTT. As protein: CSVVDLLAGPNTGELFF.

The V call is TRBV15, the J call TRBJ2-5, with D perhaps TRBD1 (6 bases). Germline V lookup: CDR1 LNHNV, CDR2 YYDKDF (reference sequence). The CDR3 is 15 amino acids. Trimming pared 3 bases from V and 0 bases from J, leaving 11 bases between. The CDR3 reads CATSSPRDNQETQYF. CDR3 bases: TGTGCCACCAGCAGTCCCCGGGACAACCAAGAGACCCAGTACTTC.

The genes are TRBV4-3 and TRBJ1-4, with a possible D match to TRBD1 (5 bases). The CDR3 loop spans 14 amino acids. Germline V gene lookup returns CDR1 LGHNA and CDR2 YSLEER. Trimming cost V 0 bases and J 7 bases, with 9 bases left between them. CDR3 loop: CASSQEGRGEKLFF. Written as DNA, the CDR3 is TGCGCCAGCAGCCAAGAAGGGAGGGGTGAAAAACTGTTTTTT.

The rearrangement joins TRBV10-3 to TRBJ2-3; 12 nucleotides match TRBD1. After removal of 10 bases from V and 5 bases from J, the junction contained 7 bases not matched to a gene. The germline V gene has CDR1 ENHRY and CDR2 SYGVKD. This CDR3 spans 14 amino acids. Here the CDR3 DNA reads TGTGCCACCCTGGGACAGGGGGCAGGAGATACGCAGTATTTT. This codes for CATLGQGAGDTQYF.

CDR3 in amino acids: CASSFWDRGFKNIQYF. For the CDR3, the DNA is TGTGCCAGCAGCTTTTGGGACAGGGGGTTCAAAAACATTCAGTACTTC. This rearrangement joins TRBV7-9 to TRBJ2-4, with 11 bases identical to TRBD1. Per the germline V gene, CDR1 is SEHNR and CDR2 is FQNEAQ (reference sequence). This CDR3 has 16 residues. J gave up 3 bases and V 3 bases, and 4 bases lay outside the gene matches.

The chain uses TRBV7-6 and TRBJ2-3, with TRBD2 matching 7 bases. V was clipped by 1 base and J by 0 bases; unmatched bases: 7. Germline CDR1 and CDR2: SGHVS and FNYEAQ. This CDR3 comprises 17 residues. CDR3 in amino acids: CASSLGGGGASTDTQYF. CDR3 in DNA: TGTGCCAGCAGCTTAGGTGGGGGGGGTGCTAGCACAGATACGCAGTATTTT.

The J gene is TRBJ2-1, the V gene TRBV11-2, with 10 bases fitting TRBD2. The CDR3 loop spans 19 amino acids. Germline values: CDR1 SGHAT, CDR2 FQNNGV. The ends lost 1 base at V and 8 bases at J; junction bases unmatched: 17. DNA of the CDR3: TGTGCCAGCAGCTTAGTAGGCAGTGGGGGACTAGCGACCCAGGATGAGCAGTTCTTC. Protein: CASSLVGSGGLATQDEQFF.

The CDR3 DNA reads as TGTGCCAGCAGCTTGGAACTAGCGGGAGCAGAGACCCAGTACTTC. It encodes CASSLELAGAETQYF. This chain uses TRBV5-6 with TRBJ2-5; 11 bases align to TRBD2. The length of the CDR3 is 15 residues. Germline loops: CDR1 SGHDT, CDR2 YYEEEE. Trimming removed 0 bases from V and 4 bases from J; junction bases left unmatched: 2.

The rearrangement joins TRBV19 to TRBJ2-5; TRBD2 agrees at 14 bases. The CDR3 length is 15 residues. J gave up 3 bases and V 6 bases, and 3 bases lay outside the gene matches. CDR1 and CDR2 (germline): LNHDA, SQIVND (reference sequence). In DNA, the CDR3 is TGTGCCAGTAGGACTAGCGGGAGGGTCGAAGAGACCCAGTACTTC. It specifies CASRTSGRVEETQYF.

The chain links TRBV5-8 to TRBJ1-5; D unresolved. The V gene's germline CDR1 is SGHTS and CDR2 YDEGEE. There are 15 residues in the CDR3. The V end was cut by 4 bases, the J end by 2 bases, with 13 bases between. This CDR3 reads CASSPGRVGNQPQHF. CDR3 sequence (DNA): TGTGCCAGCAGCCCCGGGAGGGTTGGCAATCAGCCCCAGCATTTT.

The chain couples TRBV4-1 to TRBJ1-2; 10 bases match TRBD1. CDR1 is MGHRA, CDR2 YSYEKL, per germline. The CDR3 has 16 amino acids. V lost 0 bases to trimming and J lost 8 bases; unmatched junction nucleotides: 9. CDR3 in amino acids: CASSQDRDRGLQGYTF. CDR3 DNA: TGCGCCAGCAGCCAAGACCGGGACAGGGGATTACAGGGCTACACCTTC.